A single TCR beta chain is shown here with its context. Original processing methods: From reference gene primer amplification, estimates of nucleated cell counts were derived. The table came from immunoSEQ multiplex PCR; TCRdb's copy has only in-frame clones and leaves some out. Clone size and the V and J calls come from that table; the DNA yielded D and trimming. The data contain fewer than 300,000 clones, roughly 86% of them singletons. The sample comes from a study of blood T cell repertoires in COVID-19. Study details: COVID-19 samples from acute and convalescent phases originated in the United States, Italy and Spain. Nucleic acid was either cDNA or gDNA, and it came from T cells, B-cell-depleted T cells, or PBMCs.

With V trimmed by 3 bases and J by 3 bases, 7 bases remained unmatched. The CDR3 totals 15 residues. Germline CDR1 reads LNHDA; CDR2 reads SQIVND (reference sequence). This receptor was taken from a woman aged 25 to 39 with acute or convalescent COVID-19. The rearrangement joins TRBV19 to TRBJ2-7; 8 nucleotides agree with TRBD1. The sample was peripheral blood. The CDR3 region has the DNA TGTGCCAGTAGTATGGGTACAGGGGGAGGCTACGAGCAGTACTTC. Translated, it gives CASSMGTGGGYEQYF.